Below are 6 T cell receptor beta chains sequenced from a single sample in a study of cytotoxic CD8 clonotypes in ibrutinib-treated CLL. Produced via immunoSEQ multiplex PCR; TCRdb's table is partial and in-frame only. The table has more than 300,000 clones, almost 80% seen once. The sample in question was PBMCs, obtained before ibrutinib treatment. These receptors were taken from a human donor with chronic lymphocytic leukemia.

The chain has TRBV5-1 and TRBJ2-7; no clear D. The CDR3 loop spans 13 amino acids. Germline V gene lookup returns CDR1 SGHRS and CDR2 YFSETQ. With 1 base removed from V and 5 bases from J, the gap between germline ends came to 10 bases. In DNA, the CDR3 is TGCGCCAGCAGCTTGCAAGGGTTCAACGAGCAGTACTTC. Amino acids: CASSLQGFNEQYF.

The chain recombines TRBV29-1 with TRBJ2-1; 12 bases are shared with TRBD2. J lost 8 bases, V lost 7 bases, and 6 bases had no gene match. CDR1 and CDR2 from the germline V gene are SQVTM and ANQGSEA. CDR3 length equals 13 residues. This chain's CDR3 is CSAMTSGSYEQFF. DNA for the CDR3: TGCAGCGCAATGACTAGCGGGAGCTATGAGCAGTTCTTC.

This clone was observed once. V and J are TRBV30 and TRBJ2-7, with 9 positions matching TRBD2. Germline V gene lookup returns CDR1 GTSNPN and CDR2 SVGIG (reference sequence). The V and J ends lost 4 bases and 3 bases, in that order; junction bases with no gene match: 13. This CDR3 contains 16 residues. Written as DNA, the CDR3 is TGTGCCTGGATCGGCCAGGGAGTGCGGGGGGGCTACGAGCAGTACTTC. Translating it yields CAWIGQGVRGGYEQYF.

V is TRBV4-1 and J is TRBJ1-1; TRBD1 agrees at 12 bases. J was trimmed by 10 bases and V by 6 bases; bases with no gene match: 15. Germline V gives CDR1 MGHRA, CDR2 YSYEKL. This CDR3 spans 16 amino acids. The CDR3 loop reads CASSLIWGQGALGAFF. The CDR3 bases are TGCGCCAGCAGTCTTATTTGGGGACAGGGGGCTTTAGGAGCTTTCTTT.

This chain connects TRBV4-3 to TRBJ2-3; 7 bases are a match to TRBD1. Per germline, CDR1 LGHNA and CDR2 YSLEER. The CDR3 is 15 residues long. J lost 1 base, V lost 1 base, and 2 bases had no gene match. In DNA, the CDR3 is TGCGCCAGCAGCCAAGTCCAGGGGGGCACAGATACGCAGTATTTT. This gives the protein CASSQVQGGTDTQYF.

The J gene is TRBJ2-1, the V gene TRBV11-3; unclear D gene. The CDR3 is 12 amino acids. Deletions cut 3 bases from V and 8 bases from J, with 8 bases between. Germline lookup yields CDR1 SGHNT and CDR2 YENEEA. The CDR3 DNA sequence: TGTGCCAGCAGCTTCGGCAGACATGAGCAGTTCTTC. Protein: CASSFGRHEQFF.